The sequence of this T cell receptor (beta chain) was determined in a study of T cell responses to AZD1222 COVID-19 vaccine. Study-wide findings and caveats: Sampling captured repertoires only after the peak T cell response.

Generated by immunoSEQ multiplex PCR, the TCRdb table keeps only in-frame clones and is missing some. The sample contains around 90,000 clones, more than 70% of which appear only once. Germline CDR1 is MDHEN and CDR2 is SYDVKM. This CDR3 has 14 residues. The V end lost 7 bases, the J end lost 2 bases, and 14 bases lay between the germline ends. On this clone itself: Its cognate antigen is unknown.

The clonotype originates from an adult in good health. Material: peripheral blood, obtained on day 0 of AZD1222 vaccination. The chain couples TRBV28 to TRBJ1-1; TRBD1 is a possible D gene (6 bases). CDR3 bases: TGTGCCAGCACCCCACCGGGACACAACACTGAAGCTTTCTTT. It codes for CASTPPGHNTEAFF.